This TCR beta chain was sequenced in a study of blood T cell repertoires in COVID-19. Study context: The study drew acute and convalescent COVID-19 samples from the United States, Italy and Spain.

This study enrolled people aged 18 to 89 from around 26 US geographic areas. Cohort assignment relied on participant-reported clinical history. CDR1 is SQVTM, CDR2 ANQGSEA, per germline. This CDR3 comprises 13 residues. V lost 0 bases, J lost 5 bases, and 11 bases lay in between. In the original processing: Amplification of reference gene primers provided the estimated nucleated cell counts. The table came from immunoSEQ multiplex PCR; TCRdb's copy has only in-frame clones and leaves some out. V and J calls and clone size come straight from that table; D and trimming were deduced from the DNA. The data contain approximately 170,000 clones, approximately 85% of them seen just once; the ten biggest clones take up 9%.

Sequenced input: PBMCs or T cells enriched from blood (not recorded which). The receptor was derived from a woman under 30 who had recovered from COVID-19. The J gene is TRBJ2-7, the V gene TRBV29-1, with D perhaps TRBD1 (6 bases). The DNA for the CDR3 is TGCAGCGTTGAAGATTACAGGGAAGACGAGCAGTACTTC. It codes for CSVEDYREDEQYF.